This T cell receptor (beta chain) was sequenced for a study of T-cell reconstitution after alpha-beta-depleted transplantation in children. The CDR3 loop spans 16 amino acids. The germline V gene encodes CDR1 LNHNV and CDR2 YYDKDF (reference sequence). V was cut by 6 bases and J by 6 bases, with 20 bases left in between. Notes on the study in general: One year after transplant, T-cell counts and diversity came mostly from newly produced T cells. Expanded clones from the graft, numbering several hundred, reportedly supplied alpha-beta T cells about two months after transplant. Diversity of TCRbeta at day 60 was high in some patients, arising from surviving recipient T cells and thymic progenitors.

In regard to this clonotype: Its antigen is not identified.

The TCRbeta library incorporated unique molecular identifiers. MiXCR was run by TCRdb on the PCR reads, yielding one entry per CDR3 protein. This table has roughly 310,000 distinct CDR3 sequences, about a quarter appearing once. The receptor's source is a male patient aged 10 to 17 who had a stem cell transplant for acute lymphoblastic leukemia, so the T cells may come from the graft donor. Sample: PBMCs, mostly from graft donor cells, taken 180 days after TCRalphabeta/CD19-depleted stem cell transplant. The chain employs TRBV15 and TRBJ1-4; D is undetermined. CDR3 loop: CATSTGPGPLDEKLFF. Here the CDR3 DNA reads TGTGCCACCAGTACCGGGCCTGGCCCTTTGGATGAAAAACTGTTTTTT.